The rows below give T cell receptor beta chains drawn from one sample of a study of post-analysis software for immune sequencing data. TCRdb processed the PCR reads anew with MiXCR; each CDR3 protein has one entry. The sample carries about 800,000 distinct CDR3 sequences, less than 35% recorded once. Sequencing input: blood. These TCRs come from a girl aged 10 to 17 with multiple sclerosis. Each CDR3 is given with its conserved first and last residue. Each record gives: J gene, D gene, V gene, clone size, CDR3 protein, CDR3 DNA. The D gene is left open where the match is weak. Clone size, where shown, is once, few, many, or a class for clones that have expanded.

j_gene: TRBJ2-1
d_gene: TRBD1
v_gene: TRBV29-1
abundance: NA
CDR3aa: CSVAQGGTYNEQFF
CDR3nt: TGCAGCGTAGCACAGGGGGGTACCTACAATGAGCAGTTCTTC

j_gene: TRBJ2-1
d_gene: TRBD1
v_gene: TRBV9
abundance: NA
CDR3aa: CASTNRGVEPNEQFF
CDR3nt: TGTGCCAGCACTAACAGGGGAGTAGAACCCAATGAGCAGTTCTTC

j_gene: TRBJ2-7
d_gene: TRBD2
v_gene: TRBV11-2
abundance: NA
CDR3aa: CASSPAGLYVEQYF
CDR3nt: TGTGCCAGCAGCCCAGCGGGACTATACGTCGAGCAGTACTTC

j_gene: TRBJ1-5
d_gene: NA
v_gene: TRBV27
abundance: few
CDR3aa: CASSAFDNQPQHF
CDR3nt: TGTGCCAGCAGCGCATTTGACAATCAGCCCCAGCATTTT

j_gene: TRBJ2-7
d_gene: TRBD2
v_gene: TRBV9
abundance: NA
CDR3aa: CASSPSAVAGRYEQYF
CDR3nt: TGTGCCAGCAGCCCCTCCGCGGTAGCGGGAAGGTACGAGCAGTACTTC

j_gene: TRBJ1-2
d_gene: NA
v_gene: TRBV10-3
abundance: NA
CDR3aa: CAIRDSTNYGYTF
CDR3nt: TGTGCCATCAGGGACAGTACTAACTATGGCTACACCTTC

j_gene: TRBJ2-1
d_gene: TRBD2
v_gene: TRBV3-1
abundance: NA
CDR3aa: CASSQDPSGWEQFF
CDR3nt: TGTGCCAGCAGCCAAGATCCTAGCGGGTGGGAGCAGTTCTTC

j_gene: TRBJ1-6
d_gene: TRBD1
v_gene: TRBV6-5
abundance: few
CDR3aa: CASRIQGAGNSPLHF
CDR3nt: TGTGCCAGCAGGATACAGGGGGCGGGTAATTCACCCCTCCACTTT

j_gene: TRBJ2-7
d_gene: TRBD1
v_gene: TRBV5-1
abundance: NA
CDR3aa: CASSSQLGQGFEQYF
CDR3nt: TGCGCCAGCAGCTCCCAGCTGGGACAGGGATTCGAGCAGTACTTC

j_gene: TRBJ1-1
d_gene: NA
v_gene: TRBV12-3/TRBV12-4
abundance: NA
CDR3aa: CASSVGVRAFF
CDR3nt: TGTGCCAGCAGTGTAGGGGTAAGAGCTTTCTTT

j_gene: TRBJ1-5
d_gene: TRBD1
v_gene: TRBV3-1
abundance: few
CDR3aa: CASSGTGQGARMQPQHF
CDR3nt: TGTGCCAGCAGCGGAACCGGACAGGGGGCGCGTATGCAGCCCCAGCATTTT

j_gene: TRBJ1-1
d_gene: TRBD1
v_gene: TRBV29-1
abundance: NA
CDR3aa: CSVHKGQVYTEAFF
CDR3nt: TGCAGCGTTCATAAAGGACAGGTATATACTGAAGCTTTCTTT

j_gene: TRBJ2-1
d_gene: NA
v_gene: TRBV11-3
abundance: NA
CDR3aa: CASSEESLVNNEQFF
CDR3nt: TGTGCCAGCAGCGAAGAATCTTTGGTGAACAATGAGCAGTTCTTC

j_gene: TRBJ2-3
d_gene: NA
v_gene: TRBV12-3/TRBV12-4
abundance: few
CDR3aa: CASSFSSRTDTQYF
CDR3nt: TGTGCCAGCAGCTTCAGTAGCCGCACAGATACGCAGTATTTT

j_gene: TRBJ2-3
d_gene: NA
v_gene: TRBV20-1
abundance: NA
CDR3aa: CSARDVSDEATDTQYF
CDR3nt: TGCAGTGCTAGAGATGTGAGCGATGAGGCCACAGATACGCAGTATTTT

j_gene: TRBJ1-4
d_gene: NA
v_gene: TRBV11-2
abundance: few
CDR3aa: CASSLDGGTNEKLFF
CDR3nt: TGTGCCAGCAGCTTAGATGGAGGAACTAATGAAAAACTGTTTTTT

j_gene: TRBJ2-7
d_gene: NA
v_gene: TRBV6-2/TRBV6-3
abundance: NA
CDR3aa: CASTRAGKGPVYEQYF
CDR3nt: TGTGCCAGCACCAGGGCGGGGAAGGGCCCTGTCTACGAGCAGTACTTC

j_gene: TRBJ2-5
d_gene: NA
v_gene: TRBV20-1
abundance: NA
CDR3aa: CSARDFQGSQETQYF
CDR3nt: TGCAGTGCTAGAGATTTTCAGGGATCCCAAGAGACCCAGTACTTC

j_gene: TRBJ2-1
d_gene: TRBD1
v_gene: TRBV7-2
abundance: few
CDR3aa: CASSVPTGGGSNEQFF
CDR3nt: TGTGCCAGCAGCGTACCGACAGGGGGGGGTTCCAATGAGCAGTTCTTC

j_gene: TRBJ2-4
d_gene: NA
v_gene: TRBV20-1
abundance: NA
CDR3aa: CSAPGVGYIQYF
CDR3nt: TGCAGTGCTCCGGGGGTCGGCTACATTCAGTACTTC

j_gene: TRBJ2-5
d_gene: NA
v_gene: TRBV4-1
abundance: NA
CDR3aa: CASSQLRLASEETQYF
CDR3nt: TGCGCCAGCAGCCAATTAAGGCTGGCAAGCGAGGAGACCCAGTACTTC

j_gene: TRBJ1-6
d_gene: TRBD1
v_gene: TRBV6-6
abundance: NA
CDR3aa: CASSKGQSLNSPLHF
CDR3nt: TGTGCCAGCAGTAAGGGACAGTCGCTTAATTCACCCCTCCACTTT

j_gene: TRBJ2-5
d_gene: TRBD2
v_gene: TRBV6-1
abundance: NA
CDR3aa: CASSKLAGGVETQYF
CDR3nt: TGTGCCAGCAGCAAACTAGCGGGGGGGGTGGAGACCCAGTACTTC

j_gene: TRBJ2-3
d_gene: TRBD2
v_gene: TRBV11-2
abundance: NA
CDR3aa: CASSPPSGGGTDTQYF
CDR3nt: TGTGCCAGCAGCCCCCCATCCGGGGGGGGCACAGATACGCAGTATTTT

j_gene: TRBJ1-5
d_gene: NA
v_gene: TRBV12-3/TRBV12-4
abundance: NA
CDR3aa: CASSMQDRNNQPQHF
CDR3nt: TGTGCCAGCAGCATGCAGGACAGAAATAATCAGCCCCAGCATTTT

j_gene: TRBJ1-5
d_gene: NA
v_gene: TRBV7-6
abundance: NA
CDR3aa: CASSLGSGLGQPQHF
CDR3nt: TGTGCCAGCAGCTTAGGTTCAGGCTTGGGCCAGCCCCAGCATTTT

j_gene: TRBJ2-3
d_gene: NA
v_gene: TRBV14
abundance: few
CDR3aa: CASNQGRLTDTQYF
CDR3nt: TGTGCCAGCAACCAAGGGCGCTTGACAGATACGCAGTATTTT

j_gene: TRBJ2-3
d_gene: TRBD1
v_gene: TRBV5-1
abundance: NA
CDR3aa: CASSPGTGAIDTQYF
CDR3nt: TGCGCCAGCAGCCCCGGGACAGGGGCTATAGATACGCAGTATTTT

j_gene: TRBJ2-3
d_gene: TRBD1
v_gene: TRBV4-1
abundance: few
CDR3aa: CASSQPGTGDPDTQYF
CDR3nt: TGCGCCAGCAGCCAACCCGGGACAGGGGATCCAGATACGCAGTATTTT

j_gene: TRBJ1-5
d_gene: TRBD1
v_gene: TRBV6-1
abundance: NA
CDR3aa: CASKKDRVSNQPQHF
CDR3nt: TGTGCCAGCAAAAAGGACAGGGTTAGCAATCAGCCCCAGCATTTT

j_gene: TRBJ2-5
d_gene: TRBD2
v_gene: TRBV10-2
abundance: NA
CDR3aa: CASTGDNPGLAGGWETQYF
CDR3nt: TGCGCCAGCACCGGAGATAATCCGGGACTAGCGGGAGGTTGGGAGACCCAGTACTTC

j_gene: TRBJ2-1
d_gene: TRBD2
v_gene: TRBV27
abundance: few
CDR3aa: CASRPLAGSQSEQFF
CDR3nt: TGTGCCAGCAGGCCGTTAGCGGGATCACAATCTGAGCAGTTCTTC

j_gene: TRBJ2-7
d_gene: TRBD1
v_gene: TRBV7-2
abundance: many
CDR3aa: CASSFLGQGPAYEQYF
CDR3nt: TGTGCCAGCAGCTTTTTGGGACAGGGGCCCGCCTACGAGCAGTACTTC

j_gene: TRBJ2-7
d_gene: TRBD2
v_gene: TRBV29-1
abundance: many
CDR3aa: CSVDGGASGLRGEQYF
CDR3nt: TGCAGCGTTGATGGGGGTGCTAGCGGGCTCCGGGGGGAGCAGTACTTC

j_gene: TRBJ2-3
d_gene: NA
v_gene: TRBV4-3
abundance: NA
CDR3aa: CAGSHDNKDTQYF
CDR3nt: TGCGCCGGCAGCCACGATAATAAGGATACGCAGTATTTT

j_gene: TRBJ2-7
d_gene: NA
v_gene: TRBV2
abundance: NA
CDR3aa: CASSEDPSYEQYF
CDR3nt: TGTGCCAGCAGTGAAGACCCTTCCTACGAGCAGTACTTC

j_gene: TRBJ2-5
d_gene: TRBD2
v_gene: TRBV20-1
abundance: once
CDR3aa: CSAKTSAWQETQYF
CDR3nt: TGCAGTGCTAAGACTAGCGCCTGGCAAGAGACCCAGTACTTC

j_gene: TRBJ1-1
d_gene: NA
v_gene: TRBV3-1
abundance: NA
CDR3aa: CASSHQRFRATEAFF
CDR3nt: TGTGCCAGCAGCCACCAGAGGTTCAGGGCGACAGAAGCTTTCTTT

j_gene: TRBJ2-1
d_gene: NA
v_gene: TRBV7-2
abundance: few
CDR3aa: CASSLGSENGVF
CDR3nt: TGTGCCAGCAGCTTAGGATCTGAGAACGGGGTCTTC

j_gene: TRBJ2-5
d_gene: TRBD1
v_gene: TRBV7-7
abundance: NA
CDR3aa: CASSVGGTGQETQYF
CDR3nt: TGTGCCAGCAGCGTAGGGGGGACAGGACAAGAGACCCAGTACTTC

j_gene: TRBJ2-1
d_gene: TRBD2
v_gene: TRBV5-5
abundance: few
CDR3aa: CASTVGLAGHNEQFF
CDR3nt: TGTGCCAGCACCGTGGGACTAGCGGGGCACAATGAGCAGTTCTTC

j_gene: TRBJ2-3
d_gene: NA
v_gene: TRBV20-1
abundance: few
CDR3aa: CSARAAGTDTQYF
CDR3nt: TGCAGTGCTAGAGCTGCGGGCACAGATACGCAGTATTTT

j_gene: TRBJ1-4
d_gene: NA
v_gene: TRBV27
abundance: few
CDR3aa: CASSSRQTGRSEKLFF
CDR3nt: TGTGCCAGCAGTTCGCGACAGACTGGTCGTAGTGAAAAACTGTTTTTT

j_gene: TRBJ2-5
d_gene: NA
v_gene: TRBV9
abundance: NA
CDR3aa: CASSVVGGGRETQYF
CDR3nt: TGTGCCAGCAGCGTAGTAGGGGGGGGGCGAGAGACCCAGTACTTC

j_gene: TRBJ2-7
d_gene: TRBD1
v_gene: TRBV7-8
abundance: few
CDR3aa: CASSLNIGTGDYEQYF
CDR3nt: TGTGCCAGCAGCTTAAATATTGGGACAGGGGACTACGAGCAGTACTTC

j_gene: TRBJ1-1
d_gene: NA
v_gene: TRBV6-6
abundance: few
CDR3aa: CATANTEAFF
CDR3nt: TGTGCCACCGCGAACACTGAAGCTTTCTTT

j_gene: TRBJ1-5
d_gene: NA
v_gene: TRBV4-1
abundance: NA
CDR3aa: CAGSQGHSGDNQPQHF
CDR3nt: TGCGCCGGCAGCCAGGGCCACTCGGGTGACAATCAGCCCCAGCATTTT

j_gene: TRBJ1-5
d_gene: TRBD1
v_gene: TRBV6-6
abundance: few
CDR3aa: CASSYTTGGQPQHF
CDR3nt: TGTGCCAGCAGTTACACGACAGGGGGTCAGCCCCAGCATTTT

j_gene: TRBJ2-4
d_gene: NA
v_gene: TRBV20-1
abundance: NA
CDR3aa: CSGGRHEQYF
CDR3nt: TGCAGCGGCGGTCGGCATGAGCAGTACTTC

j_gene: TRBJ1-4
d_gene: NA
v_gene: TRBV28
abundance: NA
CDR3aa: CASSYPRGRVGEKLFF
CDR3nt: TGTGCCAGCAGTTACCCCCGCGGCAGGGTCGGCGAAAAACTGTTTTTT

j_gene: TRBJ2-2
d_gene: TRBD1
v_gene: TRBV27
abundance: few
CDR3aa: CASSLSGTGFGELFF
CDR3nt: TGTGCCAGCAGTTTATCTGGGACAGGGTTCGGGGAGCTGTTTTTT

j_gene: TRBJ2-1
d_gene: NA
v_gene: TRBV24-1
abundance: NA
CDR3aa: CATKQGGRDEQFF
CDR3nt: TGTGCCACCAAACAGGGAGGGAGGGATGAGCAGTTCTTC